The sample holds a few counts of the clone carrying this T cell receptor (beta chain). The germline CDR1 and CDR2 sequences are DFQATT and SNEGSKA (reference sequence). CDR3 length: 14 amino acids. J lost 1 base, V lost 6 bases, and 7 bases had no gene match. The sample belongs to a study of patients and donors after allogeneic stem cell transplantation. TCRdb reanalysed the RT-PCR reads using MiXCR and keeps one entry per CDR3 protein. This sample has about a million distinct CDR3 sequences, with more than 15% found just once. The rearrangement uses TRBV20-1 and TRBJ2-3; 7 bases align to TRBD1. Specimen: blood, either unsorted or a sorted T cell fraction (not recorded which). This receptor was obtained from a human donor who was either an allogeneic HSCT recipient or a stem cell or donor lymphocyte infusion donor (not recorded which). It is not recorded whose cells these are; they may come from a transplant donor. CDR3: CSADREIGTDTQYF. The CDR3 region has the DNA TGCAGTGCCGACAGGGAAATAGGCACAGATACGCAGTATTTT.